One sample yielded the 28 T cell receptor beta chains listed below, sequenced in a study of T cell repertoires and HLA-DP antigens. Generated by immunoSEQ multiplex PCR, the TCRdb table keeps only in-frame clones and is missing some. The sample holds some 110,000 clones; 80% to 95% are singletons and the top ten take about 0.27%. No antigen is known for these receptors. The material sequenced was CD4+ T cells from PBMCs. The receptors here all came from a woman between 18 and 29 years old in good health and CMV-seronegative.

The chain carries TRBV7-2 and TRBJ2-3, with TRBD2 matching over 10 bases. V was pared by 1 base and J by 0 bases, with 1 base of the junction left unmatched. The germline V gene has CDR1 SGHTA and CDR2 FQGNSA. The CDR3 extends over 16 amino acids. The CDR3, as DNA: TGTGCCAGCAGCTTAGAGCGGGGGGGGAGCACAGATACGCAGTATTTT. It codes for CASSLERGGSTDTQYF.

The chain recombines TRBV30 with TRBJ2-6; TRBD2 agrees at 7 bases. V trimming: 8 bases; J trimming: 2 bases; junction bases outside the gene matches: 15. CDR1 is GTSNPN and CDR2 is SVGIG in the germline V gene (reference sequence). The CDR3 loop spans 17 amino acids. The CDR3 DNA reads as TGTGCCCTTGCGGGGCGGGAGATGAAACCTGGGGCCAACGTCCTGACTTTC. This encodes CALAGREMKPGANVLTF.

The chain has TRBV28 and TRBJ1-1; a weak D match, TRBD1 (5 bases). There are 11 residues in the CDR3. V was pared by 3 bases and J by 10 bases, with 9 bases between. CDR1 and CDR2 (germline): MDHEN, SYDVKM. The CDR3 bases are TGTGCCAGCAGTTTCAAGGGGAGAGCTTTCTTT. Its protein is CASSFKGRAFF.

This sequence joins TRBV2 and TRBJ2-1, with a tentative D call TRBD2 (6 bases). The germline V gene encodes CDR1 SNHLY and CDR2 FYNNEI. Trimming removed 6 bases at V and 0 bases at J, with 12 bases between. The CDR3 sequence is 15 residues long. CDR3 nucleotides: TGTGCCAGCAGGCGTGGGGGGAGCTCCTACAATGAGCAGTTCTTC. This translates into CASRRGGSSYNEQFF. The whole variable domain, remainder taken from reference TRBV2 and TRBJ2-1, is EPEVTQTPSHQVTQMGQEVILRCVPISNHLYFYWYRQILGQKVEFLVSFYNNEISEKSEIFDDQFSVERPDGSNFTLKIRSTKLEDSAMYFCASRRGGSSYNEQFFGPGTRLTVL.

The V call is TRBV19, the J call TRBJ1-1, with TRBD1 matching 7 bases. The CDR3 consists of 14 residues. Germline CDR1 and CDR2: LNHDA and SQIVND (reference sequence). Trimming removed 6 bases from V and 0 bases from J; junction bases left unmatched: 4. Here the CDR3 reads CASRRDSLNTEAFF. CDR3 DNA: TGTGCCAGTAGGCGGGACAGTTTGAACACTGAAGCTTTCTTT.

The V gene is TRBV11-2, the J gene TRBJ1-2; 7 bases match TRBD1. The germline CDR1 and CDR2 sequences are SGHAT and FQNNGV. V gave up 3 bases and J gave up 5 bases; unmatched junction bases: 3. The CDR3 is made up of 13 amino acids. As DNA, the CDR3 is TGTGCCAGCAGCTTGGACAGGAGATATGGCTACACCTTC. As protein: CASSLDRRYGYTF.

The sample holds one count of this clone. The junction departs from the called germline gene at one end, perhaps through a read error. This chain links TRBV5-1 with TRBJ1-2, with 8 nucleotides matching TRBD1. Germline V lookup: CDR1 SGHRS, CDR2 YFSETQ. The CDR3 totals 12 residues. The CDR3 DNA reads TGCGTCAGCAGGACAGGGAGCAATGGCTACACCTTC. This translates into CVSRTGSNGYTF.

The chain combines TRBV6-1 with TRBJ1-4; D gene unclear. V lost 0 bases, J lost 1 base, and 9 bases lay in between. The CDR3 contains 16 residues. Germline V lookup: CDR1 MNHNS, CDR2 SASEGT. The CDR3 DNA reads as TGTGCCAGCAGTGAAGCTCAACTCAGAACTAATGAAAAACTGTTTTTT. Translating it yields CASSEAQLRTNEKLFF.

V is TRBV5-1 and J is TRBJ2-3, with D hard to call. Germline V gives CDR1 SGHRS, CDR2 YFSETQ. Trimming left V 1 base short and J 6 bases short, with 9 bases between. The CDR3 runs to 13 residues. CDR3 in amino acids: CASSLPAGDTQYF. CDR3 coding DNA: TGCGCCAGCAGCTTGCCCGCCGGGGATACGCAGTATTTT.

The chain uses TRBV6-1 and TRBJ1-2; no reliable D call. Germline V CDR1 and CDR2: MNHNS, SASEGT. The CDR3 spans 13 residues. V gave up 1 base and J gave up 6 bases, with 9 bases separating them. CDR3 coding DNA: TGTGCCAGCAGTGAAGTAGGGAACGATGGCTACACCTTC. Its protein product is CASSEVGNDGYTF.

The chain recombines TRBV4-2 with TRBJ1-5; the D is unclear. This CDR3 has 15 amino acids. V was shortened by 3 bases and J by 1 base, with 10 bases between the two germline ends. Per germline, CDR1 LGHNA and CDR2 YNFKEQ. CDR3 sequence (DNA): TGTGCCAGCAGCCAGCAGGCAGGAAGCAATCAGCCCCAGCATTTT. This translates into CASSQQAGSNQPQHF.

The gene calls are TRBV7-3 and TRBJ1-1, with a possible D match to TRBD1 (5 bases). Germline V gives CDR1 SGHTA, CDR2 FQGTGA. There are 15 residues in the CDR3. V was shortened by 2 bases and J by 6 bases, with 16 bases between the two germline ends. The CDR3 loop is CASSLQGVGVAEAFF. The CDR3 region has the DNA TGTGCCAGCAGCTTACAGGGAGTAGGGGTCGCTGAAGCTTTCTTT.

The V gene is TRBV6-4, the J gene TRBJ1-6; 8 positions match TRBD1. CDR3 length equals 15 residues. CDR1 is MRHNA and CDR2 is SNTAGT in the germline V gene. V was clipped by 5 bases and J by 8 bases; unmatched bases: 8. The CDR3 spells CASSTGTGRHSPLHF. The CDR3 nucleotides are TGTGCCAGCAGTACCGGGACAGGTCGACATTCACCCCTCCACTTT.

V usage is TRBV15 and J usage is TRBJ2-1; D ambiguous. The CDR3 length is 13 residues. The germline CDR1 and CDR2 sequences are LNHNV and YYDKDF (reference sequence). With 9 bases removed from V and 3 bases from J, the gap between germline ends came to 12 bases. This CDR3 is CATSTMFYNEQFF. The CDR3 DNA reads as TGTGCCACTTCAACGATGTTCTACAATGAGCAGTTCTTC. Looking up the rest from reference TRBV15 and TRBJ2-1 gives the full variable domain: DAMVIQNPRYQVTQFGKPVTLSCSQTLNHNVMYWYQQKSSQAPKLLFHYYDKDFNNEADTPDNFQSRRPNTSFCFLDIRSPGLGDTAMYLCATSTMFYNEQFFGPGTRLTVL.

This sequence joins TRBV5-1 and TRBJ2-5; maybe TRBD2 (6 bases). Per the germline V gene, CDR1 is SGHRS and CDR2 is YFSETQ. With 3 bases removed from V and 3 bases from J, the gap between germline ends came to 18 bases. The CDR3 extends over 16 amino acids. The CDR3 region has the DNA TGCGCCAGCAGCTGGAGGGGCAGCGGTGGGGAAGAGACCCAGTACTTC. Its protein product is CASSWRGSGGEETQYF.

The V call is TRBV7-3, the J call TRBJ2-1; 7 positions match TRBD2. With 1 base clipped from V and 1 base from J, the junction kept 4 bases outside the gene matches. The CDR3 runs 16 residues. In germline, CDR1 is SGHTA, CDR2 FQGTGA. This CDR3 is CASSLSGAGSYNEQFF. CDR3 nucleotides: TGTGCCAGCAGCTTAAGCGGAGCGGGGTCCTACAATGAGCAGTTCTTC.

CDR3 sequence: CASSFPSVSGRPSREQYF. CDR3 nucleotide sequence: TGCGCCAGCAGCTTCCCGTCGGTCAGCGGGAGGCCCTCGCGCGAGCAGTACTTC. The chain couples TRBV5-1 to TRBJ2-7; 9 nucleotides agree with TRBD2. CDR1 is SGHRS, CDR2 YFSETQ, per germline. This CDR3 contains 18 residues. The junction had 18 bases not matched to a gene; V was cut back by 2 bases and J by 6 bases.

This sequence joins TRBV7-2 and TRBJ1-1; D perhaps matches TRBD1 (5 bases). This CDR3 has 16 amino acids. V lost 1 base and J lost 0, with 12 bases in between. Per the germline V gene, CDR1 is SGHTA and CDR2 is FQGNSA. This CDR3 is CASSLVGHYMNTEAFF. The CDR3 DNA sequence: TGTGCCAGCAGCTTAGTAGGACACTACATGAACACTGAAGCTTTCTTT.

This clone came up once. In nucleotides, the CDR3 is TGTGCCAGCAGCTCGCCAGGACGGTTAGATACGCAGTATTTT. Protein: CASSSPGRLDTQYF. The chain combines TRBV7-3 with TRBJ2-3; no definite D call. Germline V CDR1 and CDR2: SGHTA, FQGTGA. The CDR3 runs to 14 residues. V was cut by 4 bases and J by 5 bases, with 13 bases left in between.

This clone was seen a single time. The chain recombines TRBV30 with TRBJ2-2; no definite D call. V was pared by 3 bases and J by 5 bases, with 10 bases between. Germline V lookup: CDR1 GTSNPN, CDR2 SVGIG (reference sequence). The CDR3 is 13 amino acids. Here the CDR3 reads CAWSRLSTGELFF. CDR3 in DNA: TGTGCCTGGAGCAGACTCAGTACCGGGGAGCTGTTTTTT.

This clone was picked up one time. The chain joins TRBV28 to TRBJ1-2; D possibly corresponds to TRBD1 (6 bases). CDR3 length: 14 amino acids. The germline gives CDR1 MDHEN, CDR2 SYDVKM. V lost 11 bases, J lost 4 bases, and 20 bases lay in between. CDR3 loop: CAASIQGLVYGYTF. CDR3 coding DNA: TGTGCCGCGAGTATTCAGGGGTTGGTCTATGGCTACACCTTC.

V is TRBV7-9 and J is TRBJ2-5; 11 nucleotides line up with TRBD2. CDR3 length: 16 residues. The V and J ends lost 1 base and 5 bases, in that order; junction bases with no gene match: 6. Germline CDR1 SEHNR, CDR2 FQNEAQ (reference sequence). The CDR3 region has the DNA TGTGCCAGCAGCTTAGTACTAGCGGGAGTCGGGGAGACCCAGTACTTC. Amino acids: CASSLVLAGVGETQYF.

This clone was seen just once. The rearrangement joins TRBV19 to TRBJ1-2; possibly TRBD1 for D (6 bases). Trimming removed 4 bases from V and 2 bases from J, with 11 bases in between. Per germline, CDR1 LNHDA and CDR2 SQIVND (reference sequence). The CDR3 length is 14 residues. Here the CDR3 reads CASSSATGNYGYTF. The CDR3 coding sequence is TGTGCCAGTAGTAGCGCAACAGGGAACTATGGCTACACCTTC.

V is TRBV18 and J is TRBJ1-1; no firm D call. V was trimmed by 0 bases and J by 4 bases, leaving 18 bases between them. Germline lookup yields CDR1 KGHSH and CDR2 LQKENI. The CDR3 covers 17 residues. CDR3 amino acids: CASSPPSVAGSFTEAFF. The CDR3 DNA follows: TGTGCCAGCTCACCACCGAGCGTAGCCGGGAGTTTCACTGAAGCTTTCTTT.

The DNA for the CDR3 is TGTGCCAGCAGCCTTTTCCTGGGCAGAATCCCTGGGGCCAACGTCCTGACTTTC. It codes for CASSLFLGRIPGANVLTF. This chain connects TRBV11-2 to TRBJ2-6; D is unclear. Germline CDR1 reads SGHAT; CDR2 reads FQNNGV. V gave up 5 bases and J gave up 2 bases, with 19 bases separating them. CDR3 length: 18 residues.

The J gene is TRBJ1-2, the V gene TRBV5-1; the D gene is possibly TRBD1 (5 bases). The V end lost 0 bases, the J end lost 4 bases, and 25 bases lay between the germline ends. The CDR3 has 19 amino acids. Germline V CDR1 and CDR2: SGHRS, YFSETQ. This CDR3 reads CASSLVGASAASSAYGYTF. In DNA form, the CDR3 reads TGCGCCAGCAGCTTGGTTGGGGCGTCGGCCGCCAGCAGCGCCTATGGCTACACCTTC.

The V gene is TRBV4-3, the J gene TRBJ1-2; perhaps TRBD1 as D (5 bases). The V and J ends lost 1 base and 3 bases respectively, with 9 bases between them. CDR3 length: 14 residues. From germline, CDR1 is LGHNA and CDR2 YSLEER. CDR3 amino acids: CASSQGFRDYGYTF. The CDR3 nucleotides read TGCGCCAGCAGCCAAGGGTTCAGGGACTATGGCTACACCTTC.

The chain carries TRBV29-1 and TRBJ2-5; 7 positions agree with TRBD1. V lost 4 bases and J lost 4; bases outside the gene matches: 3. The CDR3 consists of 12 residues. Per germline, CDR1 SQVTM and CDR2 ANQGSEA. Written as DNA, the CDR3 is TGCAGCGTTGTAGGGACAGTAGAGACCCAGTACTTC. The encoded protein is CSVVGTVETQYF.